This T cell receptor (beta chain) was sequenced during a study of cytomegalovirus exposure and HLA in healthy donors. Study-wide background: Among about 179 million T cells, an earlier analysis found 117 million unique TCR beta sequences. There were around 390 genotyped donors. Of these, 75% to 85% fell in the genetic ancestry cluster associated with self-reported Caucasian donors.

Looked up from germline, CDR1 is ENHRY and CDR2 is SYGVKD. The CDR3 covers 14 residues. V lost 3 bases, J lost 2 bases, and 10 bases lay in between. Findings of the study overall: An analysis was carried out later, and it reportedly showed fewer N-insertions in an Asian-associated ancestry cluster than the 666-donor mean.

PCR employed 60 Vbeta and 13 Jbeta primers. Generated by immunoSEQ multiplex PCR, the TCRdb table keeps only in-frame clones and is missing some. The sample lists roughly 150,000 clones; 80% to 90% were seen once. This clone was seen just once. The antigen is unknown. The clonotype comes from a woman under 30 in good health and CMV-seronegative. The V gene is TRBV10-3, the J gene TRBJ1-2; possible D gene TRBD1, 6 bases. The sample consisted of PBMCs. The CDR3 loop reads CAISDRGSNYGYTF. The CDR3 nucleotides are TGTGCCATCAGTGACAGGGGCTCCAACTATGGCTACACCTTC.